This TCR beta chain was documented in a study of metastatic and nonmetastatic thyroid tumors. Study background: Both malignant and benign thyroid patients supplied peripheral blood and tumor or nodule tissue samples, across which the repertoires of these patients were then compared.

Germline V gene sequence: CDR1 SGDLS, CDR2 YYNGEE. There are 15 residues in the CDR3. Trimming shortened V by 0 bases and J by 2 bases, and 12 bases separated the two germline ends. Thyroid surgery took place with no prior treatment in any patient. This clone appeared many times. Its specificity is not known. Authors' data handling: Between-group CDR3 differences, defined by clinicopathological status, yielded a distant-metastasis classifier for papillary thyroid cancer. Using MiXCR, TCRdb reanalyzed the PCR reads. These V and J calls are TCRdb output, not the study's own analysis. This table holds 42,000 or so clones, around 18% found once. Points from the study as a whole: When malignant thyroid tumors were compared with benign nodules, TCR beta diversity was reportedly significantly higher in the malignant tumors. This held in both blood and tumor samples.

This TCR was sampled from a female donor with papillary thyroid cancer or a benign thyroid nodule (not recorded which). Some clones in this sample may be carry-over from other donors' samples. Sequenced material: tumor tissue. The rearrangement links TRBV9 to TRBJ2-7; TRBD1 is a possible D gene (5 bases). The CDR3 coding sequence is TGTGCCAGCAGCGTAGCACAGGACCCCGCCTACGAGCAGTACTTC. Residues: CASSVAQDPAYEQYF.